The rows below give T cell receptor beta chains drawn from one sample of a study of blood T cell repertoires in COVID-19. TCRdb keeps only in-frame clones here, not all; method: immunoSEQ multiplex PCR. The sample includes a few hundred thousand clones, around 85% of them seen just once. The sample was peripheral blood. The receptors were sampled from a woman between 18 and 29 years old with acute or convalescent COVID-19. The conserved cysteine and the conserved F or W are not part of the CDR3 here.

TRBJ1-1,TRBV6-4,ASSDSAGVTEAF
TRBJ1-5,TRBV7-9,ASSPGTLNQPQH
TRBJ1-2,TRBV6-5,ASTSDDGNYGYT
TRBJ2-7,TRBV5-4,ASSYLGLAGEQY
TRBJ1-1,TRBV7-3,ASSESGTGRGEAF
TRBJ1-1,TRBV6-1,ASSEEDRELVWNTEAF
TRBJ1-4,TRBV5-6,ASSGGQDSEEKLF
TRBJ1-6,TRBV18,ASSPLRQGFYNSPLH
TRBJ1-1,TRBV5-8,ASSLEVRFGQGTGTEAF
TRBJ2-2,TRBV24-1,ATSDPGLAGGSATGELF
TRBJ1-2,TRBV28,ASSSTGESYGYT
TRBJ2-7,TRBV2,ASSVQMAYEQY
TRBJ2-5,TRBV7-7,ASSYGQGGETQY
TRBJ2-6,TRBV25-1,ASSEGGRTGANVLT
TRBJ1-1,TRBV27,ASSPSRSSNTEAF
TRBJ1-1,TRBV4-1,ASSRPFGWGNDTEAF
TRBJ2-1,TRBV28,ASSSTRLVGEQF
TRBJ2-2,TRBV7-2,ASSPRPPGLRFRAGELF
TRBJ2-1,TRBV3-1/TRBV3-2,ASSQNLAGGQF
TRBJ2-7,TRBV5-1,ASSLLAGDSHEQY
TRBJ1-1,TRBV5-1,ASRGTGLNTEAF
TRBJ2-2,TRBV7-9,ASSLASSGELF
TRBJ1-2,TRBV18,ASSRTGRDGAYGYT
TRBJ1-1,TRBV12-3/TRBV12-4,ASSRMRGTEAF
TRBJ1-6,TRBV7-3,ASSLTTGKDSPLH
TRBJ1-3,TRBV5-1,ASSLSPRTSGNTIY
TRBJ1-1,TRBV29-1,SVDSQVRDRAF
TRBJ2-3,TRBV3-1/TRBV3-2,ASSQMTSGTGDTQY
TRBJ1-6,TRBV7-3,ASSLMGQNSPLH
TRBJ2-7,TRBV2,ASSDRQGTNYEQY
TRBJ1-1,TRBV5-6,ASSPGWGGNTEAF
TRBJ1-6,TRBV25-1,ASTNAGTGRSPLH
TRBJ2-7,TRBV5-1,ASSFNAGQGIDEQY
TRBJ2-3,TRBV29-1,SGPLGDTQY
TRBJ2-3,TRBV7-3,ASSSNSGRAADTQY
TRBJ2-7,TRBV29-1,SVERDTTSYEQY
TRBJ2-7,TRBV7-2,ASSFPPGAGDYEQY
TRBJ1-6,TRBV6-4,ASTYPRTVSVSSYNSPLH
TRBJ1-1,TRBV15,ATSRDLRVYNTEAF
TRBJ2-3,TRBV9,ASSANEDTQY
TRBJ1-6,TRBV6-5,ASRRGRLNSPLH
TRBJ2-2,TRBV24-1,ATSDSGQGATGELF
TRBJ2-2,TRBV28,ASSDAYSNTGELF
TRBJ1-3,TRBV28,ASSFRGLTGNTIY
TRBJ2-7,TRBV6-5,ASTSGRYYEQY
TRBJ2-1,TRBV27,ASSFFREGIESNEQF
TRBJ2-1,TRBV5-1,ASSYSSGRRAFNEQF
TRBJ2-7,TRBV5-4,ASSLGLAGGGEEQY
TRBJ2-1,TRBV7-3,ASSTSAYNEQF
TRBJ2-7,TRBV24-1,ATSGAGFPYEQY
TRBJ2-3,TRBV5-1,ASSSGTPGDTQY
TRBJ1-2,TRBV3-1/TRBV3-2,ASSQDSTVYGYT
TRBJ2-3,TRBV19,ASTQGPLSGTDTQY
TRBJ2-1,TRBV3-1/TRBV3-2,ASSQDAGASYNEQF